This TCR beta chain is drawn from a study of CD8+ T cells in alopecia areata. Study-level background: Treated individuals took tofacitinib by mouth, 5 to 10 mg twice daily.

It was cDNA, reverse transcribed from extracted RNA, that served as the sequencing template. The assay was immunoSEQ multiplex PCR, and TCRdb's table has in-frame clones only and misses some. The sample includes approximately 200,000 clones, less than 50% seen only once; the top ten take around 2.8%. Overall study results and limits: During tofacitinib treatment, many expanded lesional clones remained in scalp and blood. Both scalp clonality and the expanded CD8+ clones among the top 100 showed a significant decrease with tofacitinib.

In this sample, this clone turned up a few times. The antigen is unknown. Germline V lookup: CDR1 SQVTM, CDR2 ANQGSEA. The CDR3 sequence is 11 residues long. The V gene lost 1 base and the J gene lost 15 bases, with 13 bases spanning the gap. Treatment indicated: oral pan-JAK inhibitor, 5-10 mg twice daily. This sample comprised CD4+ T cells sorted from blood, obtained at roughly week 36, from a patient treated with tofacitinib. This chain connects TRBV29-1 to TRBJ2-1, with D uncertain. This clonotype was sampled from a human donor with alopecia areata. CDR3 in DNA: TGCAGCGTTGAAGGGAATGCAGTCAGGTTCTTC. Amino acids: CSVEGNAVRFF.